The 12 T cell receptor beta chains in this list originate from one sample, sequenced in a study of T cells in Graves' hyperthyroidism and ophthalmopathy. Using RNA transcripts as the source, TCR beta CDR3 regions were amplified. First-round RT-PCR of the TCR CDR3 relied on the HTBI primer set. TCRdb called the multiplex PCR reads again in MiXCR, with one record for every CDR3 protein. The sample lists about 510,000 distinct CDR3 sequences, 14% occurring once. Material: blood. The receptors derive from a woman aged 40 to 50 with Graves' hyperthyroidism.

A few counts support this clonotype. The chain is built from TRBV20-1 and TRBJ2-7; 13 positions match TRBD2. Losses at the gene ends were 6 bases for V and 1 base for J; bases not matched to a gene: 21. CDR3 length: 20 amino acids. The germline V gene has CDR1 DFQATT and CDR2 SNEGSKA (reference sequence). The CDR3 protein is CSARPALGGTSGINSYEQYF. The CDR3 bases are TGCAGTGCCCGACCCGCCCTAGGGGGGACTAGCGGGATAAATTCCTACGAGCAGTACTTC.

In its sample, this clonotype was seen many times. The chain combines TRBV28 with TRBJ2-2; D may be TRBD2 (5 bases). Germline V gene data show CDR1 as MDHEN and CDR2 as SYDVKM. CDR3 length: 16 amino acids. Trimming left V 4 bases short and J 4 bases short, with 16 bases between. CDR3 loop: CASSYQRGIGTGELFF. CDR3 DNA: TGTGCCAGCAGTTATCAACGAGGGATTGGCACCGGGGAGCTGTTTTTT.

The genes are TRBV25-1 and TRBJ1-3; a weak D match, TRBD1 (6 bases). This CDR3 region has 15 residues. CDR1 MGHDK and CDR2 SYGVNS come from the germline V gene. V was pared by 3 bases and J by 3 bases, with 12 bases between. For the CDR3, the DNA is TGTGCCAGCAGTGACGACAGGACTTTTGGAAACACCATATATTTT. It yields the protein CASSDDRTFGNTIYF.

V gene TRBV6-9 combines with J gene TRBJ1-5; D perhaps matches TRBD1 (5 bases). The germline V gene encodes CDR1 MNHGY and CDR2 SVAAGI. V lost 2 bases to trimming and J lost 1 base, with 15 bases between them. CDR3 size: 17 residues. For the CDR3, the DNA is TGTGCCAGCAGTTATGCATGGGGCGAGGGAAGCAATCAGCCCCAGCATTTT. Protein sequence: CASSYAWGEGSNQPQHF.

This clonotype was recorded many times. Written as DNA, the CDR3 is TGTGCCAGCAGTGAAAACGTCTACGAGCAGTACTTC. Amino acid sequence: CASSENVYEQYF. This chain connects TRBV2 to TRBJ2-7; no reliable D call. CDR3 size: 12 residues. Germline V CDR1 and CDR2: SNHLY, FYNNEI. V lost 2 bases and J 3 bases, leaving 5 bases between the germline ends.

This clonotype was counted at least ten times. The rearrangement uses TRBV7-8 and TRBJ2-7, with a weak D call TRBD2 (6 bases). Trimming took off 3 bases at V and 7 bases at J, with 19 bases between the two ends. CDR3 length: 15 residues. The germline CDR1 and CDR2 sequences are SGHVS and FQNEAQ. The CDR3 region has the DNA TGTGCCAGCAGCTTGGCCGGGACTTACCTTGGGGAGCAGTACTTC. As protein: CASSLAGTYLGEQYF.

The V call is TRBV9, the J call TRBJ2-5, with TRBD2 as a possible D gene (6 bases). This CDR3 has 15 residues. V was clipped by 3 bases and J by 2 bases, with 14 bases between them. Germline CDR1 SGDLS, CDR2 YYNGEE. The DNA for the CDR3 is TGTGCCAGCAGCGGGGGGACTGGCCCTCAAGAGACCCAGTACTTC. Amino acid sequence: CASSGGTGPQETQYF.

This clonotype was counted once. V usage is TRBV4-1 and J usage is TRBJ2-7; perhaps TRBD1 as D (5 bases). V lost 3 bases to trimming and J lost 0 bases, with 6 bases between them. In germline, CDR1 is MGHRA, CDR2 YSYEKL. The CDR3 consists of 13 residues. CDR3 sequence: CASSHDSSYEQYF. CDR3 DNA: TGCGCCAGCAGCCACGACAGCTCCTACGAGCAGTACTTC.

This clonotype was recorded many times. The J gene is TRBJ1-1, the V gene TRBV7-2; D remains unclear. The CDR3 consists of 15 residues. Looked up from germline, CDR1 is SGHTA and CDR2 is FQGNSA. V was trimmed by 5 bases and J by 0 bases, leaving 13 bases between them. CDR3 DNA sequence: TGTGCCAGCAGCCTAACAGTATTCATGAACACTGAAGCTTTCTTT. Amino acid sequence: CASSLTVFMNTEAFF.

This clonotype was detected ten times or more. The gene calls are TRBV5-1 and TRBJ1-1; TRBD1 might be the D (5 bases). Germline V CDR1 and CDR2: SGHRS, YFSETQ. V lost 6 bases to trimming and J lost 5 bases, with 20 bases between them. The CDR3 length is 15 residues. This CDR3 is CASNLYGTPGTEAFF. The CDR3 bases are TGCGCCAGCAACCTATACGGGACGCCTGGAACTGAAGCTTTCTTT.

Ten or more counts support this clonotype. CDR3 DNA sequence: TGTGCCAGCTCGGTAACTTCCTCTGAAGCTTTCTTT. Its translation is CASSVTSSEAFF. The chain links TRBV28 to TRBJ1-1; D not resolved. This CDR3 contains 12 residues. The germline CDR1 and CDR2 sequences are MDHEN and SYDVKM. Trimming removed 8 bases from V and 6 bases from J, with 13 bases in between.

Ten or more counts support this clonotype. This chain joins TRBV3-1 and TRBJ1-5; perhaps TRBD1 as D (5 bases). The CDR3 is made up of 15 amino acids. CDR1 is LGHDT, CDR2 YNNKEL, per germline (reference sequence). V dropped 0 bases and J dropped 7 bases, with 13 bases sitting between them. CDR3 nucleotides: TGTGCCAGCAGCCAAGATCTTTCGGGGGTCCAGCCCCAGCATTTT. It translates to CASSQDLSGVQPQHF.